This TCR beta chain came from a study of cytomegalovirus exposure and HLA in healthy donors. The PCR used 60 Vbeta and 13 Jbeta primers. TCRdb's copy holds only in-frame clones and misses some; the assay was immunoSEQ multiplex PCR. The table lists under 150,000 clones, 70% to 80% of them singletons. After removal of 2 bases from V and 6 bases from J, the junction contained 4 bases not matched to a gene. From germline, CDR1 is MGHDK and CDR2 SYGVNS. The CDR3 contains 13 residues. Remarks on this clone: Its matching antigen is unknown.

Study-wide results and limits: Donors belonging to an Asian-associated ancestry cluster reportedly showed fewer N-insertions in productive TCRs than the approximately 700-donor mean, according to what a later analysis found.

The sequencing sample was made of PBMCs. The genes are TRBV25-1 and TRBJ2-7; TRBD2 agrees at 7 bases. The TCR comes from a woman between 50 and 59 years old in good health and CMV-seropositive. The CDR3 nucleotides read TGTGCCAGCAGTGAAGGGGGGGTCCCCGAGCAGTACTTC. The encoded protein is CASSEGGVPEQYF.